The following is a T cell receptor (beta chain) sequence with its context. The data stem from a study of blood T cell repertoires in COVID-19. Study in general: Samples taken during acute and convalescent COVID-19 were collected in the United States, Italy and Spain. From T cells, B-cell-depleted T cells, or PBMCs came the material, which was cDNA or gDNA.

Germline V CDR1 and CDR2: SGHRS, YFSETQ. This CDR3 is 15 amino acids long. Deletions cut 5 bases from V and 1 base from J, with 15 bases between. In the original analysis: Amplification from reference gene primers served as the basis for estimated nucleated cell counts. Generated by immunoSEQ multiplex PCR, the TCRdb table keeps only in-frame clones and is missing some. From that table come the V and J calls and clone size; the DNA was used to work out D and trimming. The sample lists about 370,000 clones, around 91% occurring once. The rearrangement links TRBV5-1 to TRBJ1-1, with D perhaps TRBD1 (6 bases). This receptor was obtained from a young man with active or convalescent COVID-19. The sample comprised peripheral blood. CDR3 nucleotide sequence: TGCGCCAGCAGAAATATGCCAGGGGAGAACACTGAAGCTTTCTTT. This translates into CASRNMPGENTEAFF.